The rows below give T cell receptor beta chains drawn from one sample of a study of shared T cell receptors in the human thymus. TCRdb keeps only in-frame clones here, not all; method: immunoSEQ multiplex PCR. This table has approximately 760,000 clones, approximately 83% appearing once. In addition, the sample was reused for a study of human thymus T cells.

Sequencing used thymocytes. The receptors here all came from a girl under three years old with a congenital heart defect. Each CDR3 is given with its conserved first and last residue.

TRBJ2-1,TRBV7-8,CASSQPRTSGAYNEQFF
TRBJ1-5,TRBV19,CASSISPQVSPGNQPQHF
TRBJ1-1,TRBV19,CASSRDRDSTEAFF
TRBJ1-1,TRBV6-1,CASSELGRWCYMVNTEAFF
TRBJ2-7,TRBV5-1,CASSGDRGAYEQYF
TRBJ1-2,TRBV27,CASRPNSLPGGANYGYTF
TRBJ1-4,TRBV4-1,CASSREYNWGQEAIATNEKLFF
TRBJ1-1,TRBV19,CASRTHSEDRGTEAFF
TRBJ1-5,TRBV30,CAWSVFPRQPQHF
TRBJ2-2,TRBV5-1,CASSPTGDTVTGELFF
TRBJ1-1,TRBV5-4,CASSFFRSRAFF
TRBJ2-3,TRBV14,CASSQKANTQYF
TRBJ1-5,TRBV6-1,CASSEPGACPQPQHF
TRBJ2-7,TRBV28,CASSSRDRRYEQYF
TRBJ1-6,TRBV4-3,CASSQDSQLSSPLHF
TRBJ2-7,TRBV7-9,CASSSRGLAGAYEQYF
TRBJ1-1,TRBV6-6,CASSFRVKNTEAFF
TRBJ1-1,TRBV5-1,CASTSDRENTEAFF
TRBJ2-5,TRBV19,CASSIPFGRGGLETQYF
TRBJ1-4,TRBV5-4,CASSLVPGATNEKLFF
TRBJ2-1,TRBV5-4,CASSLVAGQYNEQFF
TRBJ1-1,TRBV6-5,CASSYSRAWRDDEAFF
TRBJ2-3,TRBV4-1,CASSQEGPSGESTDTQYF
TRBJ2-3,TRBV27,CASKPDRGGPDTQYF
TRBJ2-5,TRBV4-1,CASSQALGGGGFRETQYF
TRBJ1-1,TRBV11-1,CASSLAPGQGHTEAFF
TRBJ1-4,TRBV5-1,CASSSYRGRNEKLFF
TRBJ2-3,TRBV11-2,CASSSNTQYF
TRBJ1-1,TRBV4-2,CASSPSGQPRENTEAFF
TRBJ2-7,TRBV6-5,CASRAGYEQYF
TRBJ2-2,TRBV2,CASTPIYNGESFNGELFF
TRBJ2-2,TRBV5-1,CASSPIRDRAVGELFF
TRBJ2-7,TRBV12-5,CASGFPASGDHEQYF
TRBJ2-7,TRBV5-6,CASRLRRDREAYEQYF
TRBJ1-5,TRBV27,CASSFGQGIGNQPQHF
TRBJ2-3,TRBV28,CASSLIFGVLGSTDTQYF
TRBJ2-5,TRBV4-1,CASSQDRAGGRFGETQYF
TRBJ1-1,TRBV25-1,CASSEQGRRDTEAFF
TRBJ2-7,TRBV5-1,CASSLRGREQYF
TRBJ1-5,TRBV10-2,CASSTGAPHQPQHF
TRBJ1-5,TRBV15,CATREAGTGCCSNQPQHF
TRBJ1-2,TRBV7-9,CASSQLELVGYTF
TRBJ2-1,TRBV10-3,CATGLAASYNEQFF
TRBJ2-4,TRBV4-3,CASSQESTAGIAKNIQYF
TRBJ2-2,TRBV19,CASRGSGELFF
TRBJ2-3,TRBV7-2,CASSLFPPASVTDTQYF
TRBJ2-6,TRBV5-1,CASSLVGGVQGANVLTF
TRBJ1-3,TRBV7-9,CASSLLQVSGNTIYF
TRBJ1-5,TRBV2,CAGSDRSHSNQPQHF
TRBJ2-3,TRBV12-5,CASGLSQGEDSITDTQYF
TRBJ1-4,TRBV4-1,CASSQDLALGGKLFF
TRBJ1-2,TRBV19,CASSMGGDECHSNYGYTF
TRBJ1-3,TRBV11-2,CASACYPGQTFPDIHF
TRBJ1-5,TRBV5-8,CASSPGGGNQPQHF
TRBJ2-1,TRBV19,CASSIVLGTSGNNEQFF
TRBJ1-1,TRBV5-1,CASSSLENTEAFF
TRBJ1-2,TRBV7-2,CASRGAKMGGYTF
TRBJ1-1,TRBV4-3,CASSQIQGGRRRTEAFF
TRBJ2-3,TRBV14,CASSQVPGRGTDTQYF
TRBJ1-4,TRBV10-3,CATTDREAKKLFF